This record looks at one TCR beta chain sequence and its context. Its target is not known. The assay was immunoSEQ multiplex PCR, and TCRdb's table has in-frame clones only and misses some. Among more than 140,000 clones, roughly 77% were seen once, and the ten largest hold 28%. This sample was taken from a study of cytotoxic CD8 clonotypes in ibrutinib-treated CLL. Study observations and caveats: Clonality (at baseline) was higher than in age-matched healthy donors and tracked circulating CD8+ T-cell counts.

From germline, CDR1 is SEHNR and CDR2 FQNEAQ (reference sequence). The CDR3 is 14 residues long. Trimming removed 1 base from V and 4 bases from J, with 10 bases in between. This chain uses TRBV7-9 with TRBJ1-2; TRBD1 might be the D (6 bases). The receptor comes from a human donor with chronic lymphocytic leukemia. Source: PBMCs, taken after 12 months of ibrutinib treatment. CDR3 sequence reads: CASSLVGGVYGYTF. DNA for the CDR3: TGTGCCAGCAGCTTAGTAGGGGGTGTCTATGGCTACACCTTC.